The T cell receptor beta chain described here comes from a study of blood T cells in healthy people across ages. In germline, CDR1 is SGHTA, CDR2 FQGNSA. The CDR3 extends over 14 amino acids. The V and J ends lost 5 bases and 6 bases, in that order; junction bases with no gene match: 7. Broader study findings: CMV infection status of these donors was not known. While age rose, TCR beta diversity per million T cells dropped in a roughly linear way. Naive T cell percentage strongly correlated with TCR beta diversity.

Using a J-beta primer mix together with a sample-barcoded 5' primer, a second PCR was run for about 6 to 11 cycles. Each cDNA molecule was tagged by a template-switch adaptor that had 12 random nucleotides. TCRdb processed the 5' RACE reads anew with MiXCR; each CDR3 protein has one entry. The repertoire holds about 1,500,000 distinct CDR3 sequences, with about 30% as singletons. With regard to this clonotype: The antigen remains unidentified.

Sequencing was carried out using blood. The sequence came from a woman in her 30s in good health. The rearrangement uses TRBV7-2 and TRBJ2-7, with 10 positions matching TRBD1. Here the CDR3 DNA reads TGTGCCAGCAGCCCCGGGACAGGGGACGTCGAGCAGTACTTC. Translating gives CASSPGTGDVEQYF.